The sequence of this T cell receptor (beta chain) was determined in a study of chemoradiotherapy in HPV16-positive cancers. Profiling relied on immunoSEQ multiplex PCR, and the TCRdb table lists in-frame clones only, not all of them. The table shows more than 30,000 clones, with 80% to 90% occurring only once. Repertoires were sampled repeatedly during chemoradiotherapy. V trimming: 0 bases; J trimming: 1 base; junction bases outside the gene matches: 16. Germline loops: CDR1 PRHDT, CDR2 FYEKMQ (reference sequence). CDR3 size: 21 residues. The receptor was isolated from a human donor with HPV-associated anogenital cancer. The chain links TRBV13 to TRBJ1-1; 11 bases fit TRBD1. This specimen consisted of blood, obtained from a patient who underwent chemoradiotherapy. This CDR3 is CASSLGLLTDRGLIRNTEAFF. CDR3 nucleotide sequence: TGTGCCAGCAGCTTAGGCCTACTAACGGACAGGGGGCTCATAAGGAACACTGAAGCTTTCTTT.